These T cell receptor beta chains were read from a single sample in a study of CD8 T cells in ankylosing spondylitis. TCRdb analysed the 5' RACE reads with MiXCR anew, one entry per CDR3 protein. The sample yields 200,000 to 250,000 distinct CDR3 sequences, around 17% seen once. Sequenced: blood, either unsorted or a sorted T cell fraction (not recorded which). The receptors were sampled from a male donor with ankylosing spondylitis. Both conserved end residues are part of each CDR3. The D gene is left open where the match is weak. The size of a clone is reported for some rows only, either as once, few or many, or as a class for expanded clones.

j_call: TRBJ2-7; d_call: TRBD1; clone_size: few; v_call: TRBV30; cdr3_nt: TGTGCCTCCAACCGGGACAGCGAGAACGAGCAGTACTTC; cdr3_aa: CASNRDSENEQYF
j_call: TRBJ2-1; d_call: NA; clone_size: NA; v_call: TRBV19; cdr3_nt: TGTGCCAGTAGTATAAGAGGTCACTACAATGAGCAGTTCTTC; cdr3_aa: CASSIRGHYNEQFF
j_call: TRBJ1-1; d_call: NA; clone_size: NA; v_call: TRBV18; cdr3_nt: TGTGCCAGCGAGCCTGTAGAAGGCACTGAAGCTTTCTTT; cdr3_aa: CASEPVEGTEAFF
j_call: TRBJ2-7; d_call: NA; clone_size: many; v_call: TRBV7-9; cdr3_nt: TGTGCCAGCAGCGGAGACAGGCCCTACGAGCAGTACTTC; cdr3_aa: CASSGDRPYEQYF
j_call: TRBJ1-2; d_call: NA; clone_size: NA; v_call: TRBV13; cdr3_nt: TGTGCCAGCAGCCAAGGGACCGGGCCACCTCGGTATGGCTACACCTTC; cdr3_aa: CASSQGTGPPRYGYTF
j_call: TRBJ2-7; d_call: NA; clone_size: many; v_call: TRBV4-1; cdr3_nt: TGCGCCAGCAGCCAAGTCGGCGGCGAGCAGTACTTC; cdr3_aa: CASSQVGGEQYF
j_call: TRBJ2-2; d_call: NA; clone_size: few; v_call: TRBV4-1; cdr3_nt: TGCGCCAGCAGCCCCCCCAGGGGTTCCGGGGAGCTGTTTTTT; cdr3_aa: CASSPPRGSGELFF
j_call: TRBJ2-3; d_call: NA; clone_size: once; v_call: TRBV7-9; cdr3_nt: TGTGCCAGCAGCTCACCCGGGAGCCCAGATACGCAGTATTTT; cdr3_aa: CASSSPGSPDTQYF
j_call: TRBJ2-1; d_call: NA; clone_size: NA; v_call: TRBV9; cdr3_nt: TGTGCCAGCAGCGGCCCTGAGTGGTTGGATGAGCAGTTCTTC; cdr3_aa: CASSGPEWLDEQFF
j_call: TRBJ2-7; d_call: NA; clone_size: few; v_call: TRBV11-2; cdr3_nt: TGTGCCAGCAGCTCCGCGATTTCCTACGAGCAGTACTTC; cdr3_aa: CASSSAISYEQYF
j_call: TRBJ2-2; d_call: NA; clone_size: few; v_call: TRBV6-2/TRBV6-3; cdr3_nt: TGTGCCAGCACCGATTACGCGAGCACCGGGGAGCTGTTTTTT; cdr3_aa: CASTDYASTGELFF